The next 8 T cell receptor beta chains were all read from a single sample in a study of OX40 agonist ivuxolimab in advanced cancers. Method: immunoSEQ multiplex PCR; TCRdb's copy keeps in-frame clones and lacks some. This table has some 69,000 clones, about four fifths appearing once. The material sequenced was CD4+ or CD8+ T cells sorted from blood, taken in a trial of the OX40 agonist ivuxolimab. The origin of the receptors is an adult with an advanced solid tumor such as melanoma, head and neck, liver or kidney cancer.

The rearrangement joins TRBV30 to TRBJ2-3, with 11 bases lining up with TRBD2. The CDR3 extends over 14 amino acids. V lost 5 bases, J lost 1 base, and 2 bases stayed unmatched. Per germline, CDR1 GTSNPN and CDR2 SVGIG (reference sequence). CDR3 region: CAWSTSGGTDTQYF. In nucleotides, the CDR3 is TGTGCCTGGTCGACTAGCGGGGGCACAGATACGCAGTATTTT.

V usage is TRBV5-1 and J usage is TRBJ1-2, with 7 positions matching TRBD1. This CDR3 contains 15 residues. Germline CDR1 is SGHRS and CDR2 is YFSETQ. Trimming removed 7 bases from V and 4 bases from J; junction bases left unmatched: 13. CDR3 coding DNA: TGCGCCAGCCAGCAGGGGGGTGGGATCGGCTATGGCTACACCTTC. It encodes CASQQGGGIGYGYTF.

The chain uses TRBV20-1 and TRBJ1-3, with TRBD1 as a possible D gene (5 bases). Germline V gene lookup returns CDR1 DFQATT and CDR2 SNEGSKA (reference sequence). This CDR3 spans 11 amino acids. V lost 6 bases, J lost 9 bases, and 12 bases lay in between. The CDR3 nucleotides are TGCAGTGCCCCAGGGCGAGGCACCATATATTTT. This gives the protein CSAPGRGTIYF.

The rearrangement uses TRBV27 and TRBJ2-7; D is unresolved. Germline V gives CDR1 MNHEY, CDR2 SMNVEV (reference sequence). Trimming left V 4 bases short and J 6 bases short, with 22 bases between. The CDR3 totals 16 residues. The CDR3 coding sequence is TGTGCCAGCAGTTCTTCCCGACTTTTGCCCTTTTCCGAGCAGTACTTC. It yields the protein CASSSSRLLPFSEQYF.

This chain links TRBV2 with TRBJ1-1, with D possibly TRBD1 on 5 matching bases. Trimming removed 4 bases from V and 0 bases from J, with 15 bases in between. The CDR3 runs 16 residues. Germline CDR1 SNHLY, CDR2 FYNNEI. The CDR3 here is CASSGGAGLLNTEAFF. Written as DNA, the CDR3 is TGTGCCAGCAGTGGCGGGGCGGGTCTGCTGAACACTGAAGCTTTCTTT.

The chain is built from TRBV5-5 and TRBJ2-1, with 8 bases identical to TRBD1. The length of the CDR3 is 15 residues. Looked up from germline, CDR1 is SGHKS and CDR2 is YYEKEE (reference sequence). After removal of 0 bases from V and 8 bases from J, the junction contained 7 bases not matched to a gene. The CDR3 loop reads CASSLDLQGVDEQFF. The CDR3 DNA follows: TGTGCCAGCAGCTTGGATCTACAGGGGGTGGATGAGCAGTTCTTC.

The chain combines TRBV4-1 with TRBJ2-7, with TRBD2 matching 9 bases. This CDR3 region has 17 residues. The ends lost 0 bases at V and 1 base at J; junction bases unmatched: 7. The germline V gene encodes CDR1 MGHRA and CDR2 YSYEKL. The CDR3 sequence: CASSQDAGGVFSYEQYF. As DNA, the CDR3 is TGCGCCAGCAGCCAAGATGCGGGGGGGGTATTTTCCTACGAGCAGTACTTC.

J is TRBJ2-7 and V is TRBV27; weak D call: TRBD2 (5 bases). The CDR3 is made up of 13 amino acids. V lost 10 bases and J lost 8, with 21 bases in between. Germline assignment: CDR1 MNHEY and CDR2 SMNVEV (reference sequence). The CDR3 loop reads CATPHGLTKKQYF. The CDR3 coding sequence is TGTGCCACCCCCCACGGACTTACGAAGAAGCAGTACTTC.